The table lists the clone carrying this T cell receptor beta chain with many counts. The sample belongs to a study of metastatic and nonmetastatic thyroid tumors. Thyroid surgery was preceded by no treatment in any patient. With MiXCR, TCRdb called clones anew from the PCR reads. The table lists some 31,000 clones, around 7% of them singletons. In germline, CDR1 is SGHTA, CDR2 FQGTGA. This CDR3 spans 13 amino acids. With V trimmed by 3 bases and J by 6 bases, 0 bases remained unmatched. V is TRBV7-3 and J is TRBJ2-1, with 9 bases lining up with TRBD1. The sequenced sample consisted of blood. The source of this sequence is a female donor with papillary thyroid cancer or a benign thyroid nodule (not recorded which). Some clones in this sample may be carry-over from other donors' samples. CDR3 in DNA: TGTGCCAGCAGCTTGGGACAGGGCAATGAGCAGTTCTTC. Translation gives CASSLGQGNEQFF.